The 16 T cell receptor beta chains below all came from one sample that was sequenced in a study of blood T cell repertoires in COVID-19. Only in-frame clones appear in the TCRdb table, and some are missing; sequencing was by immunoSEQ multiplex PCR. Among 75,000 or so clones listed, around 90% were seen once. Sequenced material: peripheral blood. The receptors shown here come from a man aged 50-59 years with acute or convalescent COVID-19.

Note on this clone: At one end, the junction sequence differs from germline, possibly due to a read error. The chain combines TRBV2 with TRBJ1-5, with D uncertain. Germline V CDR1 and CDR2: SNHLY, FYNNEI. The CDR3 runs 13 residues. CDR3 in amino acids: CAGSDSWASAQHF. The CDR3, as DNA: TGTGCCGGCAGTGATTCGTGGGCTTCGGCCCAGCATTTT.

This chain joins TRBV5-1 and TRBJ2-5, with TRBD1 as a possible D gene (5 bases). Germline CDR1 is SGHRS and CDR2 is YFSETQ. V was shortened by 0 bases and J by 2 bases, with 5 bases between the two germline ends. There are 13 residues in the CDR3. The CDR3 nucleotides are TGCGCCAGCAGCTTGGGACAGCAAGAGACCCAGTACTTC. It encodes CASSLGQQETQYF.

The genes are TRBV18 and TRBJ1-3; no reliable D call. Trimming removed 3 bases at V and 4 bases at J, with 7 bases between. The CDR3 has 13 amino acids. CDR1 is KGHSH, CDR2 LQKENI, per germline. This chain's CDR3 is CASSPPTGNTIYF. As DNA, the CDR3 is TGTGCCAGCTCACCCCCGACAGGAAACACCATATATTTT.

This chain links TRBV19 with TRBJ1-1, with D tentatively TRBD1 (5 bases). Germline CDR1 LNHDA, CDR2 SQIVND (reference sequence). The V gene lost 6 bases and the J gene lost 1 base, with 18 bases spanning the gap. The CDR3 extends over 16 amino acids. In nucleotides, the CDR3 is TGTGCCAGTAGACCCAGGAGGGGCTCCGGGAACACTGAAGCTTTCTTT. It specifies CASRPRRGSGNTEAFF.

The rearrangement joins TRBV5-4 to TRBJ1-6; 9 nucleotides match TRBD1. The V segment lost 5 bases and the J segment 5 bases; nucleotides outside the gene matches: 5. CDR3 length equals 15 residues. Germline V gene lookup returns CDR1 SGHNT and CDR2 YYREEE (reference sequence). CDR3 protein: CASSRQGGNNSPLHF. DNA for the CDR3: TGTGCCAGCAGTAGACAGGGGGGAAATAATTCACCCCTCCACTTT.

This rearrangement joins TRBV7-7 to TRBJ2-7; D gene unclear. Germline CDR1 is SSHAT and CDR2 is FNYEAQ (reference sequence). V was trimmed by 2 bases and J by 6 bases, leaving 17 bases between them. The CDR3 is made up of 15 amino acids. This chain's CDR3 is CASSLLAGSKGEQYF. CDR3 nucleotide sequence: TGTGCCAGCAGCTTATTAGCCGGCTCGAAAGGCGAGCAGTACTTC.

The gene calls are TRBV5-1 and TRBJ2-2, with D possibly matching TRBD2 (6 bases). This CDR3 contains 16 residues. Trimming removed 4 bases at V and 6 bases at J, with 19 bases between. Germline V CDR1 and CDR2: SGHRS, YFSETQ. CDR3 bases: TGCGCCAGCAGCCCCGATCAGACTAGTCGTCCCGGGGAGCTGTTTTTT. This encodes CASSPDQTSRPGELFF.

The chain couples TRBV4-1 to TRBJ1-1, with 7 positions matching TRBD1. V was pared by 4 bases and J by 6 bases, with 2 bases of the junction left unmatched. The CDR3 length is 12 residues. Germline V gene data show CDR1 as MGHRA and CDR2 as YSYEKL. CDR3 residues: CASSPGQSEAFF. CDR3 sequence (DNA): TGCGCCAGCAGCCCGGGACAGTCTGAAGCTTTCTTT.

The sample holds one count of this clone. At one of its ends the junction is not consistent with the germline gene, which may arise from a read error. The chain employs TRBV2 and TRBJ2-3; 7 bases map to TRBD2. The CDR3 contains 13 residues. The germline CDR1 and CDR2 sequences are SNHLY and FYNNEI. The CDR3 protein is CASREGPGDTQYF. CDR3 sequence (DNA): TGTGCTAGCAGGGAGGGCCCAGGAGATACGCAGTATTTT.

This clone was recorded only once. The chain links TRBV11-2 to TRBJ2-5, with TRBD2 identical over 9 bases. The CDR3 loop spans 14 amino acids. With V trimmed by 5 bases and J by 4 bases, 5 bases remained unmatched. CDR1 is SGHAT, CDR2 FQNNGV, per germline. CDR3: CASSPSGAIETQYF. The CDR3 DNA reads TGTGCCAGCAGCCCTAGCGGGGCGATAGAGACCCAGTACTTC. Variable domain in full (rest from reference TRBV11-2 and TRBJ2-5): EAGVAQSPRYKIIEKRQSVAFWCNPISGHATLYWYQQILGQGPKLLIQFQNNGVVDDSQLPKDRFSAERLKGVDSTLKIQPAKLEDSAVYLCASSPSGAIETQYFGPGTRLLVL.

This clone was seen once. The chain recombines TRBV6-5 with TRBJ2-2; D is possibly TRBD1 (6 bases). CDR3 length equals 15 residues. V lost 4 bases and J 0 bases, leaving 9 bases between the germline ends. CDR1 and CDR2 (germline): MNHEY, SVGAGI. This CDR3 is CASSSGTTNTGELFF. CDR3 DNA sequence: TGTGCCAGCAGTTCCGGGACAACGAACACCGGGGAGCTGTTTTTT.

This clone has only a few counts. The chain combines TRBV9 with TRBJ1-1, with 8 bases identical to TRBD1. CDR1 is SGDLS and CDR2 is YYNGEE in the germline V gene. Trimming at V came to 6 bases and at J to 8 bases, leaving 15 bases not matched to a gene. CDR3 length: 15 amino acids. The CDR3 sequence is CASTKGGAGGSEAFF. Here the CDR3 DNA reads TGTGCCAGCACAAAAGGGGGGGCAGGGGGCTCCGAAGCTTTCTTT. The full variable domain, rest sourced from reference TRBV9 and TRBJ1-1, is DSGVTQTPKHLITATGQRVTLRCSPRSGDLSVYWYQQSLDQGLQFLIQYYNGEERAKGNILERFSAQQFPDLHSELNLSSLELGDSALYFCASTKGGAGGSEAFFGQGTRLTVV.

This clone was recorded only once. The CDR3 nucleotides read TGCGCCAGCAGCCCCGGGACAGGGGGCTCCGGGGAGCTGTTTTTT. Its protein is CASSPGTGGSGELFF. The V call is TRBV5-1, the J call TRBJ2-2; TRBD1 aligns across 12 bases. J lost 6 bases, V lost 4 bases, and 4 bases had no gene match. The CDR3 runs to 15 residues. The germline V gene encodes CDR1 SGHRS and CDR2 YFSETQ.

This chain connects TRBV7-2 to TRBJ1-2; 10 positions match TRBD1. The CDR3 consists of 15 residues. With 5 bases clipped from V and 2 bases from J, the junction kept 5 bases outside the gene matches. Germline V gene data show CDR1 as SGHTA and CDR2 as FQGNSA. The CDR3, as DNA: TGTGCCAGCAGCCCTAGACAGGGGGCGAACTATGGCTACACCTTC. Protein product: CASSPRQGANYGYTF.

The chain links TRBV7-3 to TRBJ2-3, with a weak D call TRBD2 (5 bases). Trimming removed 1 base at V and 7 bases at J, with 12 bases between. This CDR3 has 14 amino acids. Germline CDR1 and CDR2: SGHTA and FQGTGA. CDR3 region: CASSLNGVQYTQYF. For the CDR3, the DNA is TGTGCCAGCAGCTTAAACGGGGTACAATATACGCAGTATTTT.

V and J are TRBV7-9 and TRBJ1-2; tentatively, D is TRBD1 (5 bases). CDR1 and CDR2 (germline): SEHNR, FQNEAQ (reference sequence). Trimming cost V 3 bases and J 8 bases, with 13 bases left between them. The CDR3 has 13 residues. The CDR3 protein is CASSFPERGGYTF. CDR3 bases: TGTGCCAGCAGCTTCCCAGAAAGGGGCGGCTACACCTTC.